What follows are 29 T cell receptor beta chains derived from one specimen sequenced in a study of cytomegalovirus exposure and HLA in healthy donors. A multiplex PCR was run with 60 Vbeta primers and 13 Jbeta primers. Assay used: immunoSEQ multiplex PCR; TCRdb lists only in-frame clones, some missing. This sample carries some 160,000 clones, 84% of them seen once, and the ten largest clones take roughly 2.7%. Sequences were obtained from PBMCs. The receptor source for this set is a boy aged 2 to 10 in good health and CMV-seronegative.

The chain carries TRBV11-3 and TRBJ1-1; D uncertain. Trimming stripped 4 bases from V and 6 bases from J, with 9 bases between. This CDR3 is 12 amino acids long. Looked up from germline, CDR1 is SGHNT and CDR2 is YENEEA. The CDR3 region is CASSSASAEAFF. Written as DNA, the CDR3 is TGTGCCAGCAGCTCCGCATCAGCTGAAGCTTTCTTT.

J is TRBJ1-1 and V is TRBV7-8; no clear D. Germline V gives CDR1 SGHVS, CDR2 FQNEAQ. Trimming cost V 1 base and J 1 base, with 10 bases left between them. The length of the CDR3 is 15 residues. The DNA for the CDR3 is TGTGCCAGCAGCTTAGAAGTCGCAGGGAACACTGAAGCTTTCTTT. Encoded protein: CASSLEVAGNTEAFF.

The J gene is TRBJ1-1, the V gene TRBV5-4; a weak D match, TRBD1 (5 bases). Germline V gene lookup returns CDR1 SGHNT and CDR2 YYREEE (reference sequence). The V end lost 4 bases, the J end lost 6 bases, and 22 bases lay between the germline ends. CDR3 length: 16 amino acids. CDR3 residues: CASSLSKAGPTPEAFF. CDR3 DNA sequence: TGTGCCAGCAGCCTCTCAAAGGCAGGGCCCACCCCTGAAGCTTTCTTT.

This chain connects TRBV4-3 to TRBJ1-1; 7 bases match TRBD1. The CDR3 covers 15 residues. From germline, CDR1 is LGHNA and CDR2 YSLEER. V dropped 3 bases and J dropped 4; count of bases not matched to a gene: 8. The CDR3 bases are TGCGCCAGCAGCCAGAACAGGGGAGCGGGCACTGAAGCTTTCTTT. Protein: CASSQNRGAGTEAFF.

The table lists this clone with a few counts. This chain joins TRBV10-3 and TRBJ1-2; possible D gene TRBD1, 6 bases. CDR1 is ENHRY, CDR2 SYGVKD, per germline. The CDR3 has 14 amino acids. V lost 10 bases and J lost 7, with 22 bases in between. Here the CDR3 DNA reads TGTGCCACCTTATCCAGGGGTTTTGAGGGTGGCTACACCTTC. Protein product: CATLSRGFEGGYTF.

The rearrangement joins TRBV5-8 to TRBJ2-1, with D perhaps TRBD1 (5 bases). V was trimmed by 0 bases and J by 8 bases, leaving 12 bases between them. The CDR3 has 14 amino acids. CDR1 is SGHTS, CDR2 YDEGEE, per germline. This CDR3 is CASSLGDGRDEQFF. The CDR3 DNA reads as TGTGCCAGCAGCTTGGGTGACGGCAGGGATGAGCAGTTCTTC. The whole variable domain, remainder taken from reference TRBV5-8 and TRBJ2-1, is EAGVTQSPTHLIKTRGQQATLRCSPISGHTSVYWYQQALGLGLQFLLWYDEGEERNRGNFPPRFSGRQFPNYSSELNVNALELEDSALYLCASSLGDGRDEQFFGPGTRLTVL.

The V call is TRBV6-1, the J call TRBJ1-2; TRBD1 matches 8 bases. With 7 bases clipped from V and 4 bases from J, the junction kept 8 bases outside the gene matches. CDR3 length: 14 amino acids. Germline CDR1 is MNHNS and CDR2 is SASEGT. CDR3 protein: CASMDGQGLYGYTF. The CDR3 DNA reads TGTGCCAGCATGGACGGACAGGGCCTCTATGGCTACACCTTC.

The CDR3 region is CASSQSDRLVGQPQHF. The CDR3 region has the DNA TGCGCCAGCAGCCAATCCGACAGGCTGGTGGGTCAGCCCCAGCATTTT. The V gene is TRBV4-1, the J gene TRBJ1-5; D possibly corresponds to TRBD1 (6 bases). CDR1 MGHRA and CDR2 YSYEKL come from the germline V gene. The length of the CDR3 is 16 residues. V dropped 2 bases and J dropped 6 bases, with 17 bases sitting between them.

This rearrangement joins TRBV9 to TRBJ2-1, with 9 nucleotides matching TRBD1. From germline, CDR1 is SGDLS and CDR2 YYNGEE. The CDR3 covers 13 residues. Trimming removed 6 bases from V and 8 bases from J; junction bases left unmatched: 6. Here the CDR3 DNA reads TGTGCCAGCAACGACAGGGGGTGGGATGAGCAGTTCTTC. It yields the protein CASNDRGWDEQFF.

This sequence joins TRBV6-4 and TRBJ2-1; possible D gene TRBD2, 7 bases. From germline, CDR1 is MRHNA and CDR2 SNTAGT. V lost 6 bases and J 3 bases, leaving 15 bases between the germline ends. The CDR3 covers 15 residues. This CDR3 is CASSKGGGYYNEQFF. The DNA of the CDR3 is TGTGCCAGCAGCAAAGGGGGGGGCTACTACAATGAGCAGTTCTTC.

This clone was observed a handful of times. The gene calls are TRBV6-1 and TRBJ1-5; 12 bases agree with TRBD1. This CDR3 spans 15 amino acids. Germline trimming cut 0 bases from V and 6 bases from J; bases unmatched to any gene: 0. Per germline, CDR1 MNHNS and CDR2 SASEGT. Written as DNA, the CDR3 is TGTGCCAGCAGTGAAGCGGGACAGGGGGCTCAGCCCCAGCATTTT. It yields the protein CASSEAGQGAQPQHF.

CDR3 protein: CSVYRERETQYF. In DNA, the CDR3 is TGCAGCGTATACAGGGAGCGGGAGACCCAGTACTTC. The V call is TRBV29-1, the J call TRBJ2-5; weak D call: TRBD1 (6 bases). Trimming stripped 6 bases from V and 5 bases from J, with 13 bases between. Germline CDR1 SQVTM, CDR2 ANQGSEA. This CDR3 has 12 residues.

V gene TRBV7-2 combines with J gene TRBJ2-7; D remains ambiguous. The length of the CDR3 is 11 residues. V gave up 5 bases and J gave up 9 bases, with 11 bases separating them. Germline CDR1 reads SGHTA; CDR2 reads FQGNSA. CDR3 sequence reads: CASSDQVVQYF. CDR3 nucleotide sequence: TGTGCCAGCAGCGATCAGGTTGTGCAGTACTTC.

This chain uses TRBV10-3 with TRBJ1-1; 10 positions agree with TRBD1. V dropped 7 bases and J dropped 6; count of bases not matched to a gene: 8. Germline CDR1 reads ENHRY; CDR2 reads SYGVKD. This CDR3 is built from 14 residues. DNA of the CDR3: TGTGCCATCACGCCGGGACAGGGGTCTCCTGAAGCTTTCTTT. It codes for CAITPGQGSPEAFF.

This chain uses TRBV7-2 with TRBJ2-7; 8 bases agree with TRBD2. Trimming removed 0 bases from V and 5 bases from J; junction bases left unmatched: 0. The CDR3 covers 13 residues. Per germline, CDR1 SGHTA and CDR2 FQGNSA. CDR3 nucleotide sequence: TGTGCCAGCAGCTTAGCCGGGGGGGACGAGCAGTACTTC. It codes for CASSLAGGDEQYF. Looking up the rest from reference TRBV7-2 and TRBJ2-7 gives the full variable domain: GAGVSQSPSNKVTEKGKDVELRCDPISGHTALYWYRQSLGQGLEFLIYFQGNSAPDKSGLPSDRFSAERTGGSVSTLTIQRTQQEDSAVYLCASSLAGGDEQYFGPGTRLTVT.

The chain carries TRBV5-4 and TRBJ2-4, with TRBD1 matching over 7 bases. Germline V lookup: CDR1 SGHNT, CDR2 YYREEE (reference sequence). The CDR3 spans 16 residues. Trimming took 4 bases from V and 3 from J; bases not matched to a gene: 10. As DNA, the CDR3 is TGTGCCAGCAGCACACATCAGGGGGTAGGCAAAAACATTCAGTACTTC. Protein product: CASSTHQGVGKNIQYF.

This chain connects TRBV4-2 to TRBJ1-6; 9 nucleotides match TRBD1. The CDR3 is 16 residues long. Trimming cost V 4 bases and J 6 bases; bases outside gene matches: 7. Germline V lookup: CDR1 LGHNA, CDR2 YNFKEQ. The chain's CDR3 is CASSLRQGGSNSPLHF. CDR3 sequence (DNA): TGTGCCAGCAGCCTAAGACAGGGGGGTAGTAATTCACCCCTCCACTTT.

The rearrangement uses TRBV5-5 and TRBJ2-3; 13 nucleotides match TRBD2. J was trimmed by 0 bases and V by 4 bases; bases with no gene match: 8. The CDR3 covers 18 residues. The germline V gene encodes CDR1 SGHKS and CDR2 YYEKEE (reference sequence). The CDR3 protein is CASSRRLAGGPSTDTQYF. CDR3 DNA sequence: TGTGCCAGCAGCCGTAGACTAGCGGGGGGACCTAGCACAGATACGCAGTATTTT.

The rearrangement joins TRBV2 to TRBJ1-2; 7 bases fit TRBD1. Germline CDR1 and CDR2: SNHLY and FYNNEI. The CDR3 has 12 residues. Losses at the gene ends were 10 bases for V and 4 bases for J; bases not matched to a gene: 6. The CDR3 protein is CATGTEFYGYTF. CDR3 nucleotides: TGTGCCACAGGGACAGAGTTCTATGGCTACACCTTC.

The genes are TRBV10-3 and TRBJ2-7; 9 nucleotides agree with TRBD1. The germline V gene has CDR1 ENHRY and CDR2 SYGVKD. J was trimmed by 3 bases and V by 2 bases; bases with no gene match: 8. The length of the CDR3 is 16 residues. The CDR3 reads CAISERREDRGYEQYF. The CDR3, as DNA: TGTGCCATCAGTGAGAGACGAGAGGACAGGGGCTACGAGCAGTACTTC.

In regard to this clone: An end of the junction differs from the germline gene, which may be a read error. The V call is TRBV5-1, the J call TRBJ2-7, with D possibly matching TRBD1 (5 bases). The germline gives CDR1 SGHRS, CDR2 YFSETQ. The CDR3 contains 14 residues. The CDR3 region is CASTLGQGGDEQYF. CDR3 sequence (DNA): TGCGCCAGCACCTTGGGGCAGGGTGGGGACGAGCAGTACTTC.

This clone was observed a few times. The rearrangement links TRBV4-2 to TRBJ2-2; TRBD2 matches 9 bases. Germline CDR1 is LGHNA and CDR2 is YNFKEQ. This CDR3 has 20 residues. J lost 0 bases, V lost 0 bases, and 11 bases had no gene match. The CDR3 here is CASSQELAGLYVANTGELFF. CDR3 nucleotides: TGTGCCAGCAGCCAAGAACTAGCGGGCCTTTATGTCGCGAACACCGGGGAGCTGTTTTTT.

The CDR3 nucleotides read TGTGCCAGCAGCCTACTGCCTAGGACAGAATCACCCCTCCACTTT. This gives the protein CASSLLPRTESPLHF. V usage is TRBV5-8 and J usage is TRBJ1-6, with a tentative D call TRBD1 (6 bases). Germline V lookup: CDR1 SGHTS, CDR2 YDEGEE. The CDR3 sequence is 15 residues long. The germline V and J ends were trimmed by 4 bases and 10 bases, with 18 bases remaining between them.

The gene calls are TRBV5-1 and TRBJ2-7; 8 nucleotides agree with TRBD1. This CDR3 is 13 amino acids long. Germline V CDR1 and CDR2: SGHRS, YFSETQ. Trimming at V came to 4 bases and at J to 5 bases, leaving 5 bases not matched to a gene. The CDR3 DNA reads TGCGCCAGCAGCGGGACAGGTTTCAACGAGCAGTACTTC. Translating it yields CASSGTGFNEQYF.

V and J are TRBV7-2 and TRBJ2-7, with TRBD1 matching 9 bases. Germline values: CDR1 SGHTA, CDR2 FQGNSA. V trimming: 5 bases; J trimming: 6 bases; junction bases outside the gene matches: 11. The CDR3 sequence is 15 residues long. CDR3 region: CASSPARDRAAEQYF. CDR3 in DNA: TGTGCCAGCAGCCCAGCCCGGGACAGGGCGGCCGAGCAGTACTTC.

This sequence joins TRBV27 and TRBJ2-7; no clear D. CDR1 MNHEY and CDR2 SMNVEV come from the germline V gene (reference sequence). CDR3 length: 13 residues. The V gene lost 2 bases and the J gene lost 2 bases, with 7 bases spanning the gap. The CDR3 DNA reads TGTGCCAGCAGTTTAAGCCAAGCCTACGAGCAGTACTTC. Protein sequence: CASSLSQAYEQYF.

The chain employs TRBV5-4 and TRBJ2-7; TRBD2 is a possible D gene (6 bases). CDR3 size: 11 residues. The V gene's germline CDR1 is SGHNT and CDR2 YYREEE (reference sequence). V shed 7 bases and J shed 5 bases, with 10 bases lying between them. CDR3 bases: TGTGCCAGCGGGGGGATGGACGAGCAGTACTTC. This codes for CASGGMDEQYF.

The chain couples TRBV7-3 to TRBJ2-7; 10 bases fit TRBD1. Germline V lookup: CDR1 SGHTA, CDR2 FQGTGA. V lost 2 bases and J lost 2; bases outside the gene matches: 3. The length of the CDR3 is 15 residues. CDR3 nucleotides: TGTGCCAGCAGCTTAGAGGACAGGGGGACCTACGAGCAGTACTTC. Translation gives CASSLEDRGTYEQYF.

The chain carries TRBV6-4 and TRBJ2-1, with 10 bases lining up with TRBD2. The CDR3 is made up of 14 amino acids. CDR1 and CDR2 from the germline V gene are MRHNA and SNTAGT. The ends lost 3 bases at V and 6 bases at J; junction bases unmatched: 2. The CDR3 loop reads CASSEAGGPNEQFF. The CDR3 bases are TGTGCCAGCAGTGAAGCGGGAGGGCCCAATGAGCAGTTCTTC.